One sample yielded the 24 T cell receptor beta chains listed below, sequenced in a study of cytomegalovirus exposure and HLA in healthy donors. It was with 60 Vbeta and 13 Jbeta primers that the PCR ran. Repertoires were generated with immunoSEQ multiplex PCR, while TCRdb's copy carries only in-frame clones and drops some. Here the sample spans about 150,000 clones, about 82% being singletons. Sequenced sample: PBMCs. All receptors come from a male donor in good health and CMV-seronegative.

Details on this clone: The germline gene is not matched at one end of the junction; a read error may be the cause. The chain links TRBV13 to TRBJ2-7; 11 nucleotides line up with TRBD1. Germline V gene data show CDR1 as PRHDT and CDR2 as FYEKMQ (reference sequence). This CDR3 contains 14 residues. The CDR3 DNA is TGTGCCGGCAGCGGACAGGGGGCATCCTACGAGCAGTACTTC. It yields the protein CAGSGQGASYEQYF.

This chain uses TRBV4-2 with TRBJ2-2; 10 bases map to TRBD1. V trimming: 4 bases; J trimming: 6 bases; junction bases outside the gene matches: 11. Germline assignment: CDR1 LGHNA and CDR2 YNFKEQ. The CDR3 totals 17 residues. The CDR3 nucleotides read TGTGCCAGCAGCCGCGACAGGGGGCCTACTGGGGCCGGGGAGCTGTTTTTT. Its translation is CASSRDRGPTGAGELFF.

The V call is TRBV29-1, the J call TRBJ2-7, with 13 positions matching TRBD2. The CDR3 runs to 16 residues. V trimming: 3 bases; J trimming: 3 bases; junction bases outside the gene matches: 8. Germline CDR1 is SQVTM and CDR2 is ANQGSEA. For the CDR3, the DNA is TGCAGCGTTGATATACTCCGGACTAGCGGGGGCTACGAGCAGTACTTC. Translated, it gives CSVDILRTSGGYEQYF.

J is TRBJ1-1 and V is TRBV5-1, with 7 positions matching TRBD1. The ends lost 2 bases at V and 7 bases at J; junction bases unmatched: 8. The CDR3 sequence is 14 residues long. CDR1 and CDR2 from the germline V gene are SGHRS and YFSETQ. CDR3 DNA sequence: TGCGCCAGCAGCTTACAGGGGCAGGTCGGTGAAGCTTTCTTT. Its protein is CASSLQGQVGEAFF.

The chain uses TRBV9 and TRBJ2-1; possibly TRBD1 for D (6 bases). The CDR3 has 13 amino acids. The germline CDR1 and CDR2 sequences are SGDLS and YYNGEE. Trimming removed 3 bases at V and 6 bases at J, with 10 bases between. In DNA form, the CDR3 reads TGTGCCAGCAGCGGGACAGAATTCAATGAGCAGTTCTTC. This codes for CASSGTEFNEQFF.

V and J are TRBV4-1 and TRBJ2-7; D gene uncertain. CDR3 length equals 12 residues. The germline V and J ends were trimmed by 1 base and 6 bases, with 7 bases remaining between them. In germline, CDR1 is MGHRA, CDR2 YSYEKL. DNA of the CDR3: TGCGCCAGCAGCCAAGGAGGTCTCGAGCAGTACTTC. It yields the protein CASSQGGLEQYF.

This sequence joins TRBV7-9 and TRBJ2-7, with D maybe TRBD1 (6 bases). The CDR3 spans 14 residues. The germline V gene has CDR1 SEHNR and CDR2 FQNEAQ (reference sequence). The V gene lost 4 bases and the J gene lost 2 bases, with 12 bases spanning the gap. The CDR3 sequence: CASSSDRPPYEQYF. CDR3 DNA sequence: TGTGCCAGCAGCTCAGACAGGCCCCCCTACGAGCAGTACTTC. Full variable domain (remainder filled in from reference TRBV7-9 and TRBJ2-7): DTGVSQNPRHKITKRGQNVTFRCDPISEHNRLYWYRQTLGQGPEFLTYFQNEAQLEKSRLLSDRFSAERPKGSFSTLEIQRTEQGDSAMYLCASSSDRPPYEQYFGPGTRLTVT.

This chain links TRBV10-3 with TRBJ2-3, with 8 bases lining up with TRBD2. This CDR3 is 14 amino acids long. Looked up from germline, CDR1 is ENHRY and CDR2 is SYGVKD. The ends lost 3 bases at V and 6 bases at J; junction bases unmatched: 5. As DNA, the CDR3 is TGTGCCATCAGTGAAGGGCGGGAGGCCGATACGCAGTATTTT. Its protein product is CAISEGREADTQYF.

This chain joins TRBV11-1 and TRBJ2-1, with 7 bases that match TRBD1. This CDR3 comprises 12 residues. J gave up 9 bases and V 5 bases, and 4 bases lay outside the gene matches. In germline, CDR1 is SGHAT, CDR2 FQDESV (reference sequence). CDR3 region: CASSPTGSEQFF. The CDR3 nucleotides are TGTGCCAGCAGCCCGACAGGGAGTGAGCAGTTCTTC.

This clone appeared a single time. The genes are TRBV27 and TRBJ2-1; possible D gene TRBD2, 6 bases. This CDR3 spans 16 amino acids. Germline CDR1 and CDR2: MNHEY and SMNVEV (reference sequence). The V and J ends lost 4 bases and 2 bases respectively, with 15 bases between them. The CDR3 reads CASSSGPGSAYNEQFF. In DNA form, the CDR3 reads TGTGCCAGCAGTTCAGGCCCCGGGAGCGCCTACAATGAGCAGTTCTTC.

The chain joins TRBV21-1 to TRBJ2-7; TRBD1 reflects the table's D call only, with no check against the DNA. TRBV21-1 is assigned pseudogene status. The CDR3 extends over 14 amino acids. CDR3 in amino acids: CAIEDGTGGYEQYF. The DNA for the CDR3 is TGTGCCATCGAAGACGGGACAGGGGGGTACGAGCAGTACTTC.

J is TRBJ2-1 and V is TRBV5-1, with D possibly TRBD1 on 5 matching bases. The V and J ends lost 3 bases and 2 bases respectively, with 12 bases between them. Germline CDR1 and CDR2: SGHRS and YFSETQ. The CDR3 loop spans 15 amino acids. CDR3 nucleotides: TGCGCCAGCAGCTCCCCTGACAGAGCCTACAATGAGCAGTTCTTC. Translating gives CASSSPDRAYNEQFF. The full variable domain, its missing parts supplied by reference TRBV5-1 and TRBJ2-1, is KAGVTQTPRYLIKTRGQQVTLSCSPISGHRSVSWYQQTPGQGLQFLFEYFSETQRNKGNFPGRFSGRQFSNSRSEMNVSTLELGDSALYLCASSSPDRAYNEQFFGPGTRLTVL.

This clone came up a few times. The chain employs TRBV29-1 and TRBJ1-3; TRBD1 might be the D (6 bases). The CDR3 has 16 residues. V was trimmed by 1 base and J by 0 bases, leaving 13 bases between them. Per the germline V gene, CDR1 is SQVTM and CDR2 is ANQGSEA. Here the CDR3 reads CSVEGEGGNSGNTIYF. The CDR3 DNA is TGCAGCGTTGAAGGTGAAGGGGGTAACTCTGGAAACACCATATATTTT.

This CDR3 reads CASRTDRSLTYEQYF. The CDR3 DNA sequence: TGTGCCAGCAGGACCGACAGAAGCCTTACCTACGAGCAGTACTTC. The chain couples TRBV2 to TRBJ2-7, with D perhaps TRBD1 (5 bases). The CDR3 has 15 residues. V gave up 6 bases and J gave up 2 bases, with 17 bases separating them. Germline V gene lookup returns CDR1 SNHLY and CDR2 FYNNEI.

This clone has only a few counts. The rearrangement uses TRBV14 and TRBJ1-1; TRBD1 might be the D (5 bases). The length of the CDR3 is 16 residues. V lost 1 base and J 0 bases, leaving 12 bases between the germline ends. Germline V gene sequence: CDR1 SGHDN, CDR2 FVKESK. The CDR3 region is CASSQGPTALNTEAFF. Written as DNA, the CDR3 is TGTGCCAGCAGCCAAGGACCGACAGCCCTGAACACTGAAGCTTTCTTT.

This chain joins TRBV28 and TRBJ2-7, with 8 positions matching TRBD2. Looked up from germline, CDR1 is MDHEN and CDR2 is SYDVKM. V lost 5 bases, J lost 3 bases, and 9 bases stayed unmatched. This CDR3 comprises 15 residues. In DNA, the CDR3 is TGTGCCAGCAGTGTGGGACTAGATATCGTCTACGAGCAGTACTTC. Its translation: CASSVGLDIVYEQYF.

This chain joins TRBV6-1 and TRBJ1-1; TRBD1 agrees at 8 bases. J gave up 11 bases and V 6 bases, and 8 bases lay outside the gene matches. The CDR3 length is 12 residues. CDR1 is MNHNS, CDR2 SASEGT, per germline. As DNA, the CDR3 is TGTGCCAGCAGCGGACAGGGAGTTTCGGCTTTCTTT. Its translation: CASSGQGVSAFF.

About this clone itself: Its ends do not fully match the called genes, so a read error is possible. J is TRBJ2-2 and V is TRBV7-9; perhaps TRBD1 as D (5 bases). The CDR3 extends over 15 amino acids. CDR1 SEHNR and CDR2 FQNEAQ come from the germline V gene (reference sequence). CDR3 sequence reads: CSSCPIDRRPGELFF. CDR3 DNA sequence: TGTTCCAGCTGCCCTATTGACAGAAGGCCCGGGGAGCTGTTTTTT.

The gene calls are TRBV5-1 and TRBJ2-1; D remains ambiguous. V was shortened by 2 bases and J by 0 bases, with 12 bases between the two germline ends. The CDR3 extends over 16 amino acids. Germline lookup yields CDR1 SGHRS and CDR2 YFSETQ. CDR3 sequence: CASSFDTHGSYNEQFF. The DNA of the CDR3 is TGCGCCAGCAGCTTTGATACCCACGGCTCCTACAATGAGCAGTTCTTC.

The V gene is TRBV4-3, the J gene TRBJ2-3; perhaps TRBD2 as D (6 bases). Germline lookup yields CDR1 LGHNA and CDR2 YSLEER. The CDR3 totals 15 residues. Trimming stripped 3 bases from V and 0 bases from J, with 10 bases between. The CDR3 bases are TGCGCCAGCAGCCAGTTAGCGGAGAGCACAGATACGCAGTATTTT. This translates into CASSQLAESTDTQYF.

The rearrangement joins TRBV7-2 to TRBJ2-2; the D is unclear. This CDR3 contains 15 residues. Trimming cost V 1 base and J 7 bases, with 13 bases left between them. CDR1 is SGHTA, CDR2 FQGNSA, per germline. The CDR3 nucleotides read TGTGCCAGCAGCTTAGTGCCCACTATGGGCGGGGAGCTGTTTTTT. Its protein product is CASSLVPTMGGELFF.

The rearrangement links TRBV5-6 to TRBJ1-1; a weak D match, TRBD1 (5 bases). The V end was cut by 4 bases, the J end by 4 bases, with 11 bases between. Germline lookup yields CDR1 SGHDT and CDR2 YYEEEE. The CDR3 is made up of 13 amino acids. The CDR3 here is CASSRRQGTEAFF. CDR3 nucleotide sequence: TGTGCCAGCAGCCGACGGCAGGGCACTGAAGCTTTCTTT.

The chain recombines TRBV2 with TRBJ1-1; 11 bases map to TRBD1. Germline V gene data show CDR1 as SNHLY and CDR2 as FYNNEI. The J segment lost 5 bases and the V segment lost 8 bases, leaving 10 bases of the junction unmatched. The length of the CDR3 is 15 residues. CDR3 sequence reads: CASQGQGAVGTEAFF. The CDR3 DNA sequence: TGTGCCAGCCAAGGACAGGGGGCGGTAGGGACTGAAGCTTTCTTT.

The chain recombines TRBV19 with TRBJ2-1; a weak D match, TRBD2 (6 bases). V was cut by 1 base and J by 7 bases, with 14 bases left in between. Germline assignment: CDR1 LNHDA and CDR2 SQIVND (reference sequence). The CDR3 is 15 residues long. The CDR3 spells CASSIVAATGNEQFF. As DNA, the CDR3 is TGTGCCAGTAGTATAGTAGCGGCAACGGGGAATGAGCAGTTCTTC.